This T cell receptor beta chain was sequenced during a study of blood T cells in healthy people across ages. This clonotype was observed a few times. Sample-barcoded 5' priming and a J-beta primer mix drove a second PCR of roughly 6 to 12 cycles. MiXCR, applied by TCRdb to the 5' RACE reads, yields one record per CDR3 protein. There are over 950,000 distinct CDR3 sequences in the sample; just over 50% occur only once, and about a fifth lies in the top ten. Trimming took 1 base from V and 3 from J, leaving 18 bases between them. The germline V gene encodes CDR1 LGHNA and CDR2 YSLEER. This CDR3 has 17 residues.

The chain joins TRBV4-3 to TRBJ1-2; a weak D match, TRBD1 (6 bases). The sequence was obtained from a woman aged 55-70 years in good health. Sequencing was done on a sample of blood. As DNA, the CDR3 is TGCGCCAGCAGCCAAGGGACCGGGACGGGACAATACTATGGCTACACCTTC. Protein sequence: CASSQGTGTGQYYGYTF.